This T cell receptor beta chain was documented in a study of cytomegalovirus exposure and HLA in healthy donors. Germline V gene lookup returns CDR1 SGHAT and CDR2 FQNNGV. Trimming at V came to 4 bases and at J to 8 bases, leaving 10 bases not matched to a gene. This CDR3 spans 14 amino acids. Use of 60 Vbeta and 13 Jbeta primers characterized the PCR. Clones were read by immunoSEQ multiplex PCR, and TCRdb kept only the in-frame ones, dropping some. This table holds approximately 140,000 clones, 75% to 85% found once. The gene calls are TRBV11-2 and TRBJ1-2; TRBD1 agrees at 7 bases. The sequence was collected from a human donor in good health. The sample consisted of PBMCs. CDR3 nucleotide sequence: TGTGCCAGCAGCTCAGGGGGGCCAATCGGGGGCTACACCTTC. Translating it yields CASSSGGPIGGYTF.